This record covers a single T cell receptor beta chain. These data originate in a study of shared clonotypes between healthy human individuals. Profiling relied on immunoSEQ multiplex PCR, and the TCRdb table lists in-frame clones only, not all of them. This table holds about 2 million clones, about 95% found once. This clonotype was obtained from a man aged 18 to 30 in good health. Sample: naive CD4+ T cells sorted from blood. Described subset: CD45RA+ positively selected.

This chain's CDR3 is CASSPTGGFTDTQYF. The CDR3 coding sequence is TGTGCCAGCAGCCCGACAGGGGGGTTCACAGATACGCAGTATTTT. The chain has TRBV5-4 and TRBJ2-3, with TRBD1 identical over 9 bases. Germline trimming cut 4 bases from V and 2 bases from J; bases unmatched to any gene: 5. The CDR3 totals 15 residues. Germline CDR1 SGHNT, CDR2 YYREEE (reference sequence).